This T cell receptor beta chain is drawn from a study of OX40 agonist ivuxolimab in advanced cancers. The study in broad terms: The costimulatory receptor OX40 (CD134) was targeted by ivuxolimab, a fully human IgG2 agonistic monoclonal antibody. Among the approximately 54 dose-escalation patients, some 19 had hepatocellular carcinoma, approximately 15 melanoma, 9 renal cell carcinoma and 9 head and neck cancer. Partial responses were achieved by three dose-escalation patients, of whom one had hepatocellular carcinoma and two had cutaneous melanoma. The dose-escalation cohort was roughly 87% male with a mean age of approximately 60 years, ranging from about 20 to 80. Patients were allowed to have had prior anti-PD-1, anti-PD-L1 or anti-CTLA-4 therapy, and around 41% of the dose-escalation patients had previously received checkpoint inhibitors. The paper covers the monotherapy dose-escalation part of the phase I ivuxolimab trial, which included N ≈ 50 patients. Peripheral TCRbeta sequencing aimed to test whether ivuxolimab altered TCR sequence diversity and caused clonal T-cell expansion. Intravenous ivuxolimab was administered to patients every 2 weeks at six dose levels: 0.01, 0.1, 0.3, 1.5, 3 and 10 mg/kg. The research as a whole found: Low levels of normalized T-cell clonal expansion were also seen in some patients who did not respond. In the 0.1-3.0 mg/kg groups, partial responders were among the patients with the lowest normalized peripheral clonal expansion, particularly in CD8+ T cells. After ivuxolimab, expanded clones were on average more numerous among CD8+ T cells than among CD4+ T cells. At doses of 0.1 to 3.0 mg/kg, clonal expansion of both CD4+ and CD8+ blood T cells was observed from baseline to week 6. Which antigens the clonally expanded peripheral T cells were specific for was not determined.

Trimming at the junction amounts to 0 bases on V and 4 bases on J, and the germline ends lie 10 bases apart. From cysteine to phenylalanine, the CDR3 is 15 amino acids long. The CDR3 DNA has 45 bases and is translated from base 1. As encoded in the germline V gene, CDR1 is SGHTA while CDR2 is FQGNSA. Points on this clone: What antigen it recognizes has not been identified. Base-call qualities are not available, and no considerably larger clone is one nucleotide away.

For sequencing of the TCRbeta CDR3 region, genomic DNA was extracted from the sorted cells. TCRbeta CDR3 regions were sequenced using the immunoSEQ Assay. What TCRdb holds here is the immuneACCESS table cut down to in-frame rearrangements. Part of the clones is not present; checked against another copy, under half of the missing clones reflect an unresolved V gene, and the others are unexplained. A total of over 100,000 clones appear in this sample, 90% of them only once. The top ten clonotypes cover around 0.99% of the sample. The trial excluded patients who had a history of autoimmune disease or who were on systemic immunosuppression. In every dose cohort, peripheral blood was drawn for TCR sequencing at baseline, cycle 4 day 1, and cycle 7 day 1. Samples came from an open-label, multicenter, first-in-human phase I dose-escalation trial of ivuxolimab. Adults with locally advanced or metastatic melanoma, renal cell, hepatocellular, or head and neck squamous cell carcinoma were enrolled in the trial. Before TCR sequencing, CD4+ T cells and CD8+ T cells from peripheral blood were sorted into separate populations.

The TCR was taken from an adult with an advanced solid tumor such as melanoma, head and neck, liver or kidney cancer. The chain joins TRBV7-2 to TRBJ1-5; the D gene lacks a confident call. The starting material was CD4+ or CD8+ T cells sorted from blood, obtained in a trial of the OX40 agonist ivuxolimab. The CDR3 protein is CASSLAASTNQPQHF. Here is the DNA: TGTGCCAGCAGCTTAGCGGCCAGTACGAATCAGCCCCAGCATTTT.